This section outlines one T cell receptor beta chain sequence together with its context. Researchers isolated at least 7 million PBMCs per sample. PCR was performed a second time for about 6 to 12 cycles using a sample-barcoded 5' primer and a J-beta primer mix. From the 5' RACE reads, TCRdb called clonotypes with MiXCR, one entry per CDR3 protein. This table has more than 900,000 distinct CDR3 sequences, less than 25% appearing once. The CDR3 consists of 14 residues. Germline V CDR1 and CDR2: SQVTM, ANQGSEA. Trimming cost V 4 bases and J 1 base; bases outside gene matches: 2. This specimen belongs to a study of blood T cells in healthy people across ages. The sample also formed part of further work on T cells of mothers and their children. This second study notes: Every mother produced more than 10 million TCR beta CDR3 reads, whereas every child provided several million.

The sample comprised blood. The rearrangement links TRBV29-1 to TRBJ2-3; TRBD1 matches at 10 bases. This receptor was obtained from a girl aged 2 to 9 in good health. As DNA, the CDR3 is TGCAGCGTTGTTGGACAGGGGGGCACAGATACGCAGTATTTT. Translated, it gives CSVVGQGGTDTQYF.